A selection of T cell receptor beta chains follows, all from one sample in a study of Ad26.COV2.S vaccination and SARS-CoV-2 variants. Here immunoSEQ multiplex PCR was the method, and the copy in TCRdb shows in-frame clones only, minus some. The table includes a few hundred thousand clones, 70% to 90% detected once. The material sequenced was peripheral blood, taken in a trial of Ad26.COV2.S vaccine versus placebo. The receptors originated from a person aged 18 to 65 who received the Ad26.COV2.S COVID-19 vaccine or a placebo. CDR3s leave out the opening cysteine and the closing phenylalanine or tryptophan.

TRBV3-1/TRBV3-2	TRBJ1-3	ASSPLRTSGNTIY
TRBV6-5	TRBJ1-1	ASRDWTGQNTEAF
TRBV3-1/TRBV3-2	TRBJ2-7	ASSPGPRGREQY
TRBV3-1/TRBV3-2	TRBJ1-1	ASSKGGRATEAF
TRBV5-1	TRBJ2-1	ASAEWPNEQF
TRBV2	TRBJ1-1	ASSEQGRSSEAF
TRBV27	TRBJ2-2	ASSRKWGQGGTGELF
TRBV11-1	TRBJ2-3	ASSPNWGATDTQY
TRBV11-3	TRBJ2-3	ASSFGTSGRITQY
TRBV4-1	TRBJ2-1	ASSQEGSGRNNEQF
TRBV6-5	TRBJ2-1	ASSYVRGRGDEQF
TRBV18	TRBJ2-7	ASSKTSGDDEQY
TRBV5-1	TRBJ1-4	ASSRTLTGINEKLF
TRBV2	TRBJ1-1	ASSEMDGTEAF
TRBV28	TRBJ2-7	ATHPRDSNYEQY
TRBV29-1	TRBJ1-1	SFAGSPNTEAF
TRBV5-4	TRBJ2-7	ASSRDGVYEQY
TRBV3-1/TRBV3-2	TRBJ2-7	ASSQDPRKSEQY
TRBV15	TRBJ1-3	ATSRDRALNTIY
TRBV25-1	TRBJ2-7	ASRPQRGTGNYEQY
TRBV9	TRBJ2-3	ASSVSRSTDTQY
TRBV18	TRBJ2-2	ASSPDLGAGELF
TRBV4-1	TRBJ2-3	ASSQLTQTRGVTDTQY
TRBV27	TRBJ2-7	ASIHRRSGAVYEQY
TRBV25-1	TRBJ2-1	ASSGQGVAYNEQF
TRBV6-5	TRBJ2-7	ASSPALVFEQY
TRBV3-1/TRBV3-2	TRBJ2-1	ASSQDPHRDEQF
TRBV5-4	TRBJ1-2	ASSQGPSLDGYT
TRBV7-2	TRBJ2-1	ASSQRMAGSSYNEQF
TRBV30	TRBJ1-4	AWSNWARDEKLF
TRBV6-5	TRBJ1-1	ASSYGQVNTEAF
TRBV7-3	TRBJ2-7	ASSPTGGETYEQY
TRBV6-1	TRBJ2-6	ASSERLLSGANVLT
TRBV30	TRBJ1-4	AWARQGMEEKLF
TRBV7-8	TRBJ2-1	ASTPVETYNEQF
TRBV7-3	TRBJ2-1	ASSLLGLADNEQF
TRBV5-4	TRBJ2-3	ASSLGTTDTQY
TRBV30	TRBJ1-4	AWSPRGGLATNEKLF
TRBV6-5	TRBJ2-7	ASSLGLMAYEQY
TRBV6-5	TRBJ2-7	ASRRGGTGSYEQY
TRBV10-1	TRBJ1-2	ASSESLIYGYT
TRBV12-3/TRBV12-4	TRBJ1-6	ASSLENSPLH
TRBV4-2	TRBJ2-3	ASSNVNTQY
TRBV28	TRBJ2-2	ASSSGGGRFTGELF
TRBV7-8	TRBJ1-2	ASSKGLNFNYGYT
TRBV5-4	TRBJ2-7	ASSLSPGEQY
TRBV19	TRBJ1-5	ASSMDRVNQPQH
TRBV28	TRBJ1-2	ASSLTNWRTYGHGYT
TRBV7-8	TRBJ1-1	ASSLAQGKAEAF
TRBV7-9	TRBJ1-5	ASSLDINQPQH
TRBV27	TRBJ2-4	ASSIGTALAKNIQY
TRBV6-1	TRBJ2-7	ASRDSAFYEQY